Listed below are T cell receptor beta chains from one sample, sequenced in a study of OX40 agonist ivuxolimab in advanced cancers. Using immunoSEQ multiplex PCR, the repertoire was profiled, and TCRdb retains in-frame clones only, with some absent. In the table there are more than 60,000 clones, about nine tenths of which are singletons. This material consisted of CD4+ or CD8+ T cells sorted from blood, taken in a trial of the OX40 agonist ivuxolimab. The receptors were gathered from an adult with an advanced solid tumor such as melanoma, head and neck, liver or kidney cancer. Both conserved end residues are trimmed from each CDR3. The order of the fields is J gene, V gene, CDR3 protein.

>TRBJ2-1|TRBV19
ASSMWPSGSHNEQF
>TRBJ2-7|TRBV7-8
ASSSIGTEYEQY
>TRBJ1-6|TRBV4-3
ASSQEGYATAGDNSPLH
>TRBJ1-1|TRBV18
ASSPSLDTEAF
>TRBJ1-1|TRBV6-5
ASSYSTRATEAF
>TRBJ2-1|TRBV9
ASSVGGGTVNEQF
>TRBJ2-3|TRBV7-2
ASSEPTGRGERDTQY
>TRBJ1-5|TRBV6-5
ASSEQGGQPQH
>TRBJ2-3|TRBV5-1
ASSLGRGTQY
>TRBJ2-1|TRBV5-1
ASSAGSYNEQF
>TRBJ1-2|TRBV19
ASSVGQPNYGYT
>TRBJ2-2|TRBV28
ASSTGTSTNTGELF
>TRBJ1-4|TRBV15
ATSRPRGLGEKLF
>TRBJ2-2|TRBV4-3
ASSQSGLTGELF
>TRBJ2-7|TRBV19
ASSTVVGQLRGFFHYEQY
>TRBJ2-7|TRBV28
ASSQTATYEQY
>TRBJ1-4|TRBV4-3
ASSQEGRRDNEKLF
>TRBJ2-1|TRBV30
AWSEDNYNEQF
>TRBJ1-2|TRBV30
AWSPPGQGYGYT
>TRBJ2-7|TRBV13
ASSVRDVRYEQY
>TRBJ2-2|TRBV18
ASSPQGRGTGELF
>TRBJ1-1|TRBV19
ASGGGQGGFEAF
>TRBJ2-3|TRBV5-1
ASSLAWREWVTDTQY
>TRBJ1-2|TRBV5-6
ASSFGLRGVDSDGGYT
>TRBJ1-6|TRBV28
ASSKGSGPNEISPLH
>TRBJ2-7|TRBV28
ASSSVGHNAYEQY
>TRBJ1-6|TRBV27
ASSFSGGATLH
>TRBJ2-1|TRBV19
ASSIAPPPYNEQF
>TRBJ2-1|TRBV11-1
ASSLGLAGAHNEQF
>TRBJ2-2|TRBV7-9
ASSLEGIGELF
>TRBJ1-6|TRBV27
ASSRRGAEYSSYNSPLH
>TRBJ1-4|TRBV5-4
ASSLRGGAGEKLF
>TRBJ2-3|TRBV9
ASSGLAGGPDTQY
>TRBJ1-2|TRBV7-2
ASSRSEIYGYT
>TRBJ2-3|TRBV12-5
ASGFEAGGPMSTDTQY
>TRBJ1-5|TRBV18
ASSADKTYQPQH
>TRBJ1-3|TRBV27
ASSLSGTGAGNTIY
>TRBJ1-2|TRBV27
ASSSLPGNGYT
>TRBJ2-5|TRBV29-1
SVEIARETQY
>TRBJ2-2|TRBV30
ALLGGIGELF
>TRBJ1-1|TRBV7-6
ASSPGRNTEAF
>TRBJ2-7|TRBV28
ASSLVGGPRSYEQY
>TRBJ1-2|TRBV5-1
ASSWGYSGTGDDGYT
>TRBJ1-2|TRBV14
ASSPGAYGYT
>TRBJ1-4|TRBV19
ASTTIEQATNEKLF
>TRBJ2-1|TRBV7-2
ASSSLNEQF
>TRBJ2-5|TRBV5-1
ASSPGLQETQY
>TRBJ1-2|TRBV5-1
ASSLARGDRGYT